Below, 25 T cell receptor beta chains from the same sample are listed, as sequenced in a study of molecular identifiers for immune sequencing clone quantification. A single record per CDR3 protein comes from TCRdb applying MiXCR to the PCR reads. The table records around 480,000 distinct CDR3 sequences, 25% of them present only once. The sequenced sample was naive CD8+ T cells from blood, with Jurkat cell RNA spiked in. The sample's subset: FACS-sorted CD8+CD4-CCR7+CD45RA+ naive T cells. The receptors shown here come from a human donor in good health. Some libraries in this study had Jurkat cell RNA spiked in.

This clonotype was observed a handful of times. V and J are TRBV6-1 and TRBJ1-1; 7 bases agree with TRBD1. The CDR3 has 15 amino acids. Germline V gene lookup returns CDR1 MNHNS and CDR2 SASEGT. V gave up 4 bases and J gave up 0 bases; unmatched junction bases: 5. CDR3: CASSVSRGMNTEAFF. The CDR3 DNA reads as TGTGCCAGCAGTGTATCCAGGGGGATGAACACTGAAGCTTTCTTT.

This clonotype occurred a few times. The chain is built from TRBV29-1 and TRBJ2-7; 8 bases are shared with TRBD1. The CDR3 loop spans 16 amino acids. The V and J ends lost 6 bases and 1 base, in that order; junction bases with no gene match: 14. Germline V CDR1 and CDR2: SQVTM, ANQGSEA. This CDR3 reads CSVNDRWTGTSYEQYF. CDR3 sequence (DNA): TGCAGCGTGAACGACCGGTGGACAGGGACTTCCTACGAGCAGTACTTC.

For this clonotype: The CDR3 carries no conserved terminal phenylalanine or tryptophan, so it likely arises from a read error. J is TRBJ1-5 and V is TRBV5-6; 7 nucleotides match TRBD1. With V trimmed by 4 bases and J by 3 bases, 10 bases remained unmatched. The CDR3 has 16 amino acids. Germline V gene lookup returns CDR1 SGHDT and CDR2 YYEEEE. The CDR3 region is CASSAKGTASNQPQHS. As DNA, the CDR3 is TGTGCCAGCAGCGCCAAGGGGACAGCTTCCAATCAGCCCCAGCATTCT.

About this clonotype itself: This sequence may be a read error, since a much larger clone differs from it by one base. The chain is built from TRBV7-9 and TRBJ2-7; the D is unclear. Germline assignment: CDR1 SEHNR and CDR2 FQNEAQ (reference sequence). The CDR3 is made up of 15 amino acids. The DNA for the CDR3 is TGTGCCAGCAGCTTAGAAGCTTTCTCCTCCTACGGGCAGTACTTC. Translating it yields CASSLEAFSSYGQYF.

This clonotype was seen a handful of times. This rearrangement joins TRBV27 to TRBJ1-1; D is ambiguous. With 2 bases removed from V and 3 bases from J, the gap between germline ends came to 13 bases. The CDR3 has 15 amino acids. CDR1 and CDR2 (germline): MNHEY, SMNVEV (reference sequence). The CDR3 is CASSLGLIKDTEAFF. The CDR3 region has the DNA TGTGCCAGCAGTTTAGGGTTAATCAAGGACACTGAAGCTTTCTTT.

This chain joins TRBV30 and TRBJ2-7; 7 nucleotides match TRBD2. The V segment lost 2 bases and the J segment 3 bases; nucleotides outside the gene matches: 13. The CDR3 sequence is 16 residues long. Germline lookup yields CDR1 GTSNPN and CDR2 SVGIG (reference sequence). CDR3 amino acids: CAWSLGSGWSLYEQYF. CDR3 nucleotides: TGTGCCTGGAGTTTGGGTAGCGGGTGGTCCCTCTACGAGCAGTACTTC.

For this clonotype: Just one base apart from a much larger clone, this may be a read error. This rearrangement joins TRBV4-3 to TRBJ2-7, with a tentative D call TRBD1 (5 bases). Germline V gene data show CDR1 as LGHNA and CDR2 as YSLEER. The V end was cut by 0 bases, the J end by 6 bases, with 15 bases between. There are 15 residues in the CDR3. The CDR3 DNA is TGCGCCAGCAGCCAAGATCGACAGTCCAGCTGCGAGCAGTACTTC. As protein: CASSQDRQSSCEQYF.

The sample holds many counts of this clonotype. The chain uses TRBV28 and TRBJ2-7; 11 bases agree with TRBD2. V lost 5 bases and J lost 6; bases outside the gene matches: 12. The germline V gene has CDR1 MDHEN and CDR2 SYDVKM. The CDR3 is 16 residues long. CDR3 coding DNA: TGTGCCAGCAGTGACTTAGCGGGAGGGCCGAGTAGCGAGCAGTACTTC. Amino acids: CASSDLAGGPSSEQYF.

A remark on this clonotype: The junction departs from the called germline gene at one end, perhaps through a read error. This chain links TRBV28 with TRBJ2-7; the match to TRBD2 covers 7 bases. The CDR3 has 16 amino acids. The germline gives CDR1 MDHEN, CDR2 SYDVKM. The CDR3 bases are TGTGCCGGCAGTCCCTCCAGCGGGGCTGAAACCTACGAGCAGTACTTC. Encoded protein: CAGSPSSGAETYEQYF.

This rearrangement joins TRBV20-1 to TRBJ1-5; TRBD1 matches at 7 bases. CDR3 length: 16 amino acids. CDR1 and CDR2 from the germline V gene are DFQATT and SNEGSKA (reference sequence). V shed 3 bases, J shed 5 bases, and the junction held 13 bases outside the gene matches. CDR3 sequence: CSASFTGVRVDQPQHF. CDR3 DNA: TGCAGTGCTAGCTTCACAGGGGTTCGAGTCGATCAGCCCCAGCATTTT.

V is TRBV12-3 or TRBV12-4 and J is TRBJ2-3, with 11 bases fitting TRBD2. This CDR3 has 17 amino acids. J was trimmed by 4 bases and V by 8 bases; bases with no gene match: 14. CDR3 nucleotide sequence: TGTGCCAGCGCGGTATATAGCGGGGGGGCCGAGGCAGATACGCAGTATTTT. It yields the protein CASAVYSGGAEADTQYF.

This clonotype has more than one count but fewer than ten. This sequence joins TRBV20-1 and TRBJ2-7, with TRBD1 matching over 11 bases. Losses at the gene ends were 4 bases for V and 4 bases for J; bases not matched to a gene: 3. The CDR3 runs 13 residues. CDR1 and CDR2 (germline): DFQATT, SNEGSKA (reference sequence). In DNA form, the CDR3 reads TGCAGTGCTACCGGGACAGGGGGTTACGAGCAGTACTTC. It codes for CSATGTGGYEQYF.

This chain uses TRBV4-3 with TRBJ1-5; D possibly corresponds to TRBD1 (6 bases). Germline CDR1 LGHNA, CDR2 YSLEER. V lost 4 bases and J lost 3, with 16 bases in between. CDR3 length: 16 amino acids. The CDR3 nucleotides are TGCGCCAGCAGCCTTCACCTGGACAGCTACAATCAGCCCCAGCATTTT. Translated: CASSLHLDSYNQPQHF.

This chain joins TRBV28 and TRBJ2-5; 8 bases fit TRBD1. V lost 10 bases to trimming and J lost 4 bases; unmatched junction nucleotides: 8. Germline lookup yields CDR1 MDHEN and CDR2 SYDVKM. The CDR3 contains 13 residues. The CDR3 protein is CATTDRGGETQYF. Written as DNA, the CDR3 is TGTGCCACGACTGACAGGGGAGGAGAGACCCAGTACTTC. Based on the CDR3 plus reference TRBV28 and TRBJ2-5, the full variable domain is DVKVTQSSRYLVKRTGEKVFLECVQDMDHENMFWYRQDPGLGLRLIYFSYDVKMKEKGDIPEGYSVSREKKERFSLILESASTNQTSMYLCATTDRGGETQYFGPGTRLLVL.

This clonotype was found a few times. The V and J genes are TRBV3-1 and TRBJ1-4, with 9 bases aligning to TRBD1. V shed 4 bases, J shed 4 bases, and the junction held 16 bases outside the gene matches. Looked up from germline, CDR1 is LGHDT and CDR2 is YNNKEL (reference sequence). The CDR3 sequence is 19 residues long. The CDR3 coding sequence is TGTGCCAGCAGCCTCCTGCCCGGGACAGGGACCTTGTATAATGAAAAACTGTTTTTT. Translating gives CASSLLPGTGTLYNEKLFF.

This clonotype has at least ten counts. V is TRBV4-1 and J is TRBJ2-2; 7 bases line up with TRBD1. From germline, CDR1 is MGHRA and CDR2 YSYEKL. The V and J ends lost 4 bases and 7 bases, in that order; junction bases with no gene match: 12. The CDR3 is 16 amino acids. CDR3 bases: TGCGCCAGCAGCCGCAACACCGGGACAGCTATCGGGGAGCTGTTTTTT. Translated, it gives CASSRNTGTAIGELFF.

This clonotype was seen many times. The CDR3 nucleotides read TGCGCCAGCAGTTATTACACGGGGGAGTACCAAGAGACCCAGTACTTC. Encoded protein: CASSYYTGEYQETQYF. V usage is TRBV5-1 and J usage is TRBJ2-5, with D tentatively TRBD2 (6 bases). CDR3 length: 16 amino acids. V lost 5 bases to trimming and J lost 0 bases, with 17 bases between them. Germline V gene data show CDR1 as SGHRS and CDR2 as YFSETQ.

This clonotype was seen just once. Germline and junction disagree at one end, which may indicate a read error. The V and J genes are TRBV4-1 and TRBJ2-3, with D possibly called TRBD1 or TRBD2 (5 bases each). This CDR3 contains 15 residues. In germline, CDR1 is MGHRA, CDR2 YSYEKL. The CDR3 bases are TGCGCCAACAGCCAAGAGCCCCGGGACCGTCAAACGCAGTATTTT. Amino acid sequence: CANSQEPRDRQTQYF.

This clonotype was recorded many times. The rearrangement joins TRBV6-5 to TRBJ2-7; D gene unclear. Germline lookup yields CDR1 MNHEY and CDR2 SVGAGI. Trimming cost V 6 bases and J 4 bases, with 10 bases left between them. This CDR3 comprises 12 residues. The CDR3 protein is CASSTDRYEQYF. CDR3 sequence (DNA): TGTGCCAGCAGCACCGACCGATACGAGCAGTACTTC.

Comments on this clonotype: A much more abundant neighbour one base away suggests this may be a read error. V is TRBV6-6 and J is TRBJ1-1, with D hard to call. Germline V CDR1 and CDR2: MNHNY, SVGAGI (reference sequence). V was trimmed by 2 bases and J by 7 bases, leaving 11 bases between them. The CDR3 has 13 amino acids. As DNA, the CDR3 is TGTGCCAGCAGTTACCCCGATGGTTTTGAAGCTTTCTTT. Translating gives CASSYPDGFEAFF.

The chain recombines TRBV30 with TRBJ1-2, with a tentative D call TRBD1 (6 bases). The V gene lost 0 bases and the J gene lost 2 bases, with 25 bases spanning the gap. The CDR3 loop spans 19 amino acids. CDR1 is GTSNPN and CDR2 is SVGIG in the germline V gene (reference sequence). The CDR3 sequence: CAWSVRGPRENRKNYGYTF. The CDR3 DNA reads TGTGCCTGGAGTGTACGGGGGCCGCGCGAGAACAGAAAAAACTATGGCTACACCTTC.

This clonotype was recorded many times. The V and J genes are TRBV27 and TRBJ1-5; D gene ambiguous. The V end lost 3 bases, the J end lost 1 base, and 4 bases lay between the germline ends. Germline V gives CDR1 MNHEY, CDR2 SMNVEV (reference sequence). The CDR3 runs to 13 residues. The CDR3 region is CASSLMSNQPQHF. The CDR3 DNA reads TGTGCCAGCAGTTTGATGAGCAATCAGCCCCAGCATTTT.

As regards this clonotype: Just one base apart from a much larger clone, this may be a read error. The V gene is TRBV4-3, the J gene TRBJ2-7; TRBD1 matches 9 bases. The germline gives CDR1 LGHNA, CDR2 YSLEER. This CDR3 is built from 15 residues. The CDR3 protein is CASSQGTGGDYERYF. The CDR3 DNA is TGCGCCAGCAGCCAAGGTACAGGGGGCGACTACGAGCGGTACTTC.

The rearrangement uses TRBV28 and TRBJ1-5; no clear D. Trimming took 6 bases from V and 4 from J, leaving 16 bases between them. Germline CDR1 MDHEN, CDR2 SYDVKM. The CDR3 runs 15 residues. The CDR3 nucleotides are TGTGCCAGCAGCCCCGGTGAGAATTGGAATCAGCCCCAGCATTTT. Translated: CASSPGENWNQPQHF. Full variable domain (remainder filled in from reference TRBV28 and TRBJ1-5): DVKVTQSSRYLVKRTGEKVFLECVQDMDHENMFWYRQDPGLGLRLIYFSYDVKMKEKGDIPEGYSVSREKKERFSLILESASTNQTSMYLCASSPGENWNQPQHFGDGTRLSIL.

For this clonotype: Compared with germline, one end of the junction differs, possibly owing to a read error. CDR3 coding DNA: TGTGCCAGCAGCGTAGAAGGTCGGACTGAAGTTTTCTTT. This gives the protein CASSVEGRTEVFF. V and J are TRBV9 and TRBJ1-1; D not certain. CDR3 length equals 13 residues. Germline assignment: CDR1 SGDLS and CDR2 YYNGEE.